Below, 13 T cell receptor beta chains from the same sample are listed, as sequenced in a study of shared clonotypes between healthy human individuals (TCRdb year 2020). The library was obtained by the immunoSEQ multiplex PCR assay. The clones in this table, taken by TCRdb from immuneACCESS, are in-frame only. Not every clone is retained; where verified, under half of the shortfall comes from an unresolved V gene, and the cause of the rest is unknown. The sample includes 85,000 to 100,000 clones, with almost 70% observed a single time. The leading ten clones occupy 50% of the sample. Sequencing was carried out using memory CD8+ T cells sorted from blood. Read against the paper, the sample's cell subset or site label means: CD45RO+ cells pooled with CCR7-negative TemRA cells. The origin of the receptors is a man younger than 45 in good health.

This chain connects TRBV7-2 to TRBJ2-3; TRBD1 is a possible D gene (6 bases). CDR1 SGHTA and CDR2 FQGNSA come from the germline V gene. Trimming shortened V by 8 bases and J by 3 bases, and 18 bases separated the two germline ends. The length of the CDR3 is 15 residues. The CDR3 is CASENRDRSTDTQYF. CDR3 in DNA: TGTGCCAGCGAAAACAGGGACCGCTCGACAGATACGCAGTATTTT. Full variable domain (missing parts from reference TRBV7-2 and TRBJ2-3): GAGVSQSPSNKVTEKGKDVELRCDPISGHTALYWYRQSLGQGLEFLIYFQGNSAPDKSGLPSDRFSAERTGGSVSTLTIQRTQQEDSAVYLCASENRDRSTDTQYFGPGTRLTVL.

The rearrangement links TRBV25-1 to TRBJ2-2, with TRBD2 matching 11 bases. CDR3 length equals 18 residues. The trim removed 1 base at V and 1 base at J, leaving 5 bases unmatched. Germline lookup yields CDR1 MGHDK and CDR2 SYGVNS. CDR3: CASSEWGLAVLNTGELFF. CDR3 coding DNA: TGTGCCAGCAGTGAATGGGGACTAGCGGTTTTGAACACCGGGGAGCTGTTTTTT.

CDR3 region: CASSPTSAGELFF. CDR3 sequence (DNA): TGTGCCAGCAGCCCGACTAGCGCCGGGGAGCTGTTTTTT. V is TRBV6-6 and J is TRBJ2-2; 8 bases line up with TRBD2. The length of the CDR3 is 13 residues. Germline V CDR1 and CDR2: MNHNY, SVGAGI (reference sequence). V dropped 6 bases and J dropped 6; count of bases not matched to a gene: 3.

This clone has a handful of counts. The CDR3 loop reads CASSESGTEETQYF. DNA for the CDR3: TGTGCCAGCAGTGAGAGTGGGACGGAGGAGACCCAGTACTTC. V is TRBV25-1 and J is TRBJ2-5; D tentatively fits TRBD1 or TRBD2 (5 bases each). The CDR3 is 14 amino acids. The V end lost 3 bases, the J end lost 5 bases, and 13 bases lay between the germline ends. CDR1 and CDR2 (germline): MGHDK, SYGVNS.

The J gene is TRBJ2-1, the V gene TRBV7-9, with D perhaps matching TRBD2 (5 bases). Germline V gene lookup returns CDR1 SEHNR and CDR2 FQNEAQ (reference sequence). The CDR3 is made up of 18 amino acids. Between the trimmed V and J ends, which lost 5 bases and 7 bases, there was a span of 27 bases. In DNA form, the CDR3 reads TGTGCCAGCAGCCCCATCCATGGGGATCTCCCGGGGAGTAATGAGCAGTTCTTC. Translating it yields CASSPIHGDLPGSNEQFF.

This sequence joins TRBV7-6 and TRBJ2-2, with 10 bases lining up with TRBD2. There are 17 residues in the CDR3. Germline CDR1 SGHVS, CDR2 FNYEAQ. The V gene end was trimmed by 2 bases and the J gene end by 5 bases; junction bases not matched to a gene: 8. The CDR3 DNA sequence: TGTGCCAGCAGCTTATTCCAGGCTAGCGGGAGTACCGGGGAGCTGTTTTTT. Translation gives CASSLFQASGSTGELFF.

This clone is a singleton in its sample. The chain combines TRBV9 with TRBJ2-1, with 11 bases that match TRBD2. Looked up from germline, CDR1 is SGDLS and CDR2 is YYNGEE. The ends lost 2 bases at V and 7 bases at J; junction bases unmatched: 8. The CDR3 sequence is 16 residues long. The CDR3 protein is CASSVDLAGGWNEQFF. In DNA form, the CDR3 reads TGTGCCAGCAGCGTCGATTTAGCGGGAGGGTGGAATGAGCAGTTCTTC.

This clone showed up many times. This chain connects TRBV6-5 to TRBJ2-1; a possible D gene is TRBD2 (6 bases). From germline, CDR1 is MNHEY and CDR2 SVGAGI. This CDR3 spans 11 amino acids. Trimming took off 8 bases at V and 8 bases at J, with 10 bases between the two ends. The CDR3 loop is CASSPGDEQFF. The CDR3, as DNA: TGTGCCAGCTCCCCGGGAGATGAGCAGTTCTTC.

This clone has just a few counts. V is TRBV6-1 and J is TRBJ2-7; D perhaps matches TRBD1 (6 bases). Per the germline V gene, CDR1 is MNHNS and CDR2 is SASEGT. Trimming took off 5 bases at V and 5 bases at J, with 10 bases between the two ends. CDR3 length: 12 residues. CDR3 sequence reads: CASSHQGNEQYF. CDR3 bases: TGTGCCAGCAGTCACCAGGGGAACGAGCAGTACTTC.

The CDR3 DNA reads as TGTGCCAGCAGCTTGGTGGTTAGTAGCGGGAGCAATGAGCAGTTCTTC. This sequence encodes CASSLVVSSGSNEQFF. V is TRBV11-2 and J is TRBJ2-1; 9 bases map to TRBD2. The CDR3 runs 16 residues. The germline gives CDR1 SGHAT, CDR2 FQNNGV. J was trimmed by 6 bases and V by 3 bases; bases with no gene match: 9. The variable domain in full, with the rest retrieved from reference TRBV11-2 and TRBJ2-1, is EAGVAQSPRYKIIEKRQSVAFWCNPISGHATLYWYQQILGQGPKLLIQFQNNGVVDDSQLPKDRFSAERLKGVDSTLKIQPAKLEDSAVYLCASSLVVSSGSNEQFFGPGTRLTVL.

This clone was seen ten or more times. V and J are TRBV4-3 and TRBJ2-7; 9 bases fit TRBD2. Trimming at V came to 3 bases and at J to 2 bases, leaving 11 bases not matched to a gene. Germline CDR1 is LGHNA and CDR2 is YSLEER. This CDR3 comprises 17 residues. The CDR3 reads CASSQENTASGAYEQYF. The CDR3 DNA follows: TGCGCCAGCAGCCAGGAGAACACGGCTAGCGGGGCCTACGAGCAGTACTTC.

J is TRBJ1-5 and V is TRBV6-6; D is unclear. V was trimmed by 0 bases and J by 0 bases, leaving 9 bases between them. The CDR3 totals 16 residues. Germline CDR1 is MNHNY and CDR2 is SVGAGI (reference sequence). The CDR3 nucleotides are TGTGCCAGCAGTTACTCTCCTAGCCTTAGCAATCAGCCCCAGCATTTT. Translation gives CASSYSPSLSNQPQHF.

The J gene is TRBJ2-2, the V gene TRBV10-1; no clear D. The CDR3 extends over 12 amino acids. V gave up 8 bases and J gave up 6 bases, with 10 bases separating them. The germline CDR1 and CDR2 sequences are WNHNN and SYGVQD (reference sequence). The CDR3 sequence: CASGDSAGELFF. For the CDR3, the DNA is TGCGCCAGCGGGGATTCGGCCGGGGAGCTGTTTTTT.